The next 19 T cell receptor beta chains were all read from a single sample in a study of blood T cell repertoires in COVID-19. TCRdb's table, derived via immunoSEQ multiplex PCR, lists solely in-frame clones and lacks some. The repertoire has some 100,000 clones, 85% to 90% of them found once; the top ten carry about 7.4%. The sample consisted of peripheral blood. The receptors originated from a man between 65 and 85 years old who had recovered from COVID-19.

DNA of the CDR3: TGCGCCAGCAGCTTGTTTCCAGGGGATGAGACCCAGTACTTC. This encodes CASSLFPGDETQYF. The V gene is TRBV5-1, the J gene TRBJ2-5; TRBD1 might be the D (6 bases). Trimming removed 1 base at V and 5 bases at J, with 12 bases between. The CDR3 runs to 14 residues. Per the germline V gene, CDR1 is SGHRS and CDR2 is YFSETQ.

The chain combines TRBV27 with TRBJ2-3, with TRBD2 matching 7 bases. There are 15 residues in the CDR3. Germline CDR1 and CDR2: MNHEY and SMNVEV (reference sequence). With 3 bases clipped from V and 5 bases from J, the junction kept 8 bases outside the gene matches. CDR3 residues: CASSFLPRGEDTQYF. The CDR3 DNA follows: TGTGCCAGCAGTTTCCTACCCCGGGGGGAAGATACGCAGTATTTT.

This clone has just one count. The chain couples TRBV7-3 to TRBJ2-3; TRBD2 might be the D (6 bases). V was shortened by 5 bases and J by 2 bases, with 17 bases between the two germline ends. Germline CDR1 and CDR2: SGHTA and FQGTGA. The CDR3 is made up of 16 amino acids. The CDR3 DNA is TGTGCCAGCAGCCCCAAGTCCGGGAGCGCCACAGATACGCAGTATTTT. Its translation: CASSPKSGSATDTQYF.

The chain is built from TRBV27 and TRBJ2-4, with 7 nucleotides matching TRBD1. The V gene end was trimmed by 6 bases and the J gene end by 3 bases; junction bases not matched to a gene: 11. Germline V CDR1 and CDR2: MNHEY, SMNVEV (reference sequence). There are 16 residues in the CDR3. This CDR3 reads CASSTTSRTGKNIQYF. The CDR3 coding sequence is TGTGCCAGCAGCACTACCTCCAGGACAGGCAAAAACATTCAGTACTTC.

V is TRBV7-9 and J is TRBJ2-7; 7 bases fit TRBD2. In germline, CDR1 is SEHNR, CDR2 FQNEAQ (reference sequence). Unmatched junction bases numbered 8, after V lost 2 bases and J lost 7 bases. The CDR3 is 14 amino acids. CDR3 in amino acids: CASSLRLTGGEQYF. CDR3 in DNA: TGTGCCAGCAGCTTAAGGCTTACGGGAGGTGAGCAGTACTTC.

In DNA form, the CDR3 reads TGTGCCAGCAGCTCCGGACTAGCGTCAACAGATACGCAGTATTTT. It specifies CASSSGLASTDTQYF. J is TRBJ2-3 and V is TRBV7-3; 9 positions match TRBD2. This CDR3 has 15 residues. V dropped 4 bases and J dropped 3; count of bases not matched to a gene: 5. CDR1 is SGHTA, CDR2 FQGTGA, per germline.

The chain joins TRBV6-5 to TRBJ1-2; D not resolved. CDR1 is MNHEY and CDR2 is SVGAGI in the germline V gene. Trimming left V 2 bases short and J 4 bases short, with 11 bases between. The CDR3 has 14 amino acids. The CDR3 region has the DNA TGTGCCAGCAGTTACGCCGCGGTCGGCTATGGCTACACCTTC. Translating gives CASSYAAVGYGYTF.

This clone has just one count. This chain links TRBV5-1 with TRBJ2-3; 7 bases agree with TRBD1. Losses at the gene ends were 4 bases for V and 0 bases for J; bases not matched to a gene: 11. The CDR3 runs to 17 residues. CDR1 is SGHRS and CDR2 is YFSETQ in the germline V gene. The CDR3 loop is CASSRNPGQLSTDTQYF. The CDR3 DNA sequence: TGCGCCAGCAGCCGCAACCCGGGACAGCTTAGCACAGATACGCAGTATTTT.

V gene TRBV27 combines with J gene TRBJ1-4, with D possibly TRBD1 on 6 matching bases. Germline loops: CDR1 MNHEY, CDR2 SMNVEV (reference sequence). V lost 3 bases and J lost 8, with 13 bases in between. The length of the CDR3 is 14 residues. The CDR3 nucleotides read TGTGCCAGCAGTTTTGGCAGGGGTCGCGAAAAACTGTTTTTT. As protein: CASSFGRGREKLFF.

This chain links TRBV6-4 with TRBJ1-1, with D tentatively TRBD1 (6 bases). This CDR3 has 16 residues. Trimming took 1 base from V and 4 from J, leaving 16 bases between them. Germline V gene sequence: CDR1 MRHNA, CDR2 SNTAGT. CDR3 in amino acids: CASSDLRTQGSTEAFF. DNA of the CDR3: TGTGCCAGCAGTGACTTACGGACACAGGGAAGCACTGAAGCTTTCTTT.

The chain employs TRBV9 and TRBJ1-3; 10 bases line up with TRBD1. From germline, CDR1 is SGDLS and CDR2 YYNGEE. This CDR3 is built from 17 residues. V trimming: 0 bases; J trimming: 7 bases; junction bases outside the gene matches: 10. CDR3: CASSVATGDRGRNTIYF. In DNA form, the CDR3 reads TGTGCCAGCAGCGTAGCTACAGGGGACAGGGGAAGGAACACCATATATTTT.

The chain combines TRBV28 with TRBJ1-5; 10 bases match TRBD1. After removal of 4 bases from V and 4 bases from J, the junction contained 4 bases not matched to a gene. The CDR3 runs to 15 residues. Germline V gene data show CDR1 as MDHEN and CDR2 as SYDVKM. The CDR3 region is CASSSGQGLNQPQHF. The CDR3, as DNA: TGTGCCAGCAGTTCGGGACAGGGGCTTAATCAGCCCCAGCATTTT. Complete variable domain (other parts from reference TRBV28 and TRBJ1-5): DVKVTQSSRYLVKRTGEKVFLECVQDMDHENMFWYRQDPGLGLRLIYFSYDVKMKEKGDIPEGYSVSREKKERFSLILESASTNQTSMYLCASSSGQGLNQPQHFGDGTRLSIL.

In DNA form, the CDR3 reads TGCAGCGTTTATAGGGGGTTCGTGAACACTGAAGCTTTCTTT. Amino acid sequence: CSVYRGFVNTEAFF. The genes are TRBV29-1 and TRBJ1-1; the D gene is possibly TRBD1 (6 bases). The CDR3 runs 14 residues. Germline V gene sequence: CDR1 SQVTM, CDR2 ANQGSEA. V was trimmed by 5 bases and J by 0 bases, leaving 13 bases between them.

The sample holds one count of this clone. The chain uses TRBV9 and TRBJ2-1; D possibly corresponds to TRBD1 (5 bases). The germline V and J ends were trimmed by 0 bases and 10 bases, with 11 bases remaining between them. CDR1 and CDR2 from the germline V gene are SGDLS and YYNGEE. There are 13 residues in the CDR3. The CDR3, as DNA: TGTGCCAGCAGCGTAGTAAGAACAGGAGAGCAGTTCTTC. Protein product: CASSVVRTGEQFF.

The J gene is TRBJ1-2, the V gene TRBV7-9, with 10 bases identical to TRBD1. The V gene's germline CDR1 is SEHNR and CDR2 FQNEAQ (reference sequence). CDR3 length equals 14 residues. The junction had 7 bases not matched to a gene; V was cut back by 7 bases and J by 5 bases. CDR3 protein: CASIRGQGTYGYTF. As DNA, the CDR3 is TGTGCCAGCATAAGGGGACAGGGGACTTATGGCTACACCTTC. The full variable domain, completed using reference TRBV7-9 and TRBJ1-2, is DTGVSQNPRHKITKRGQNVTFRCDPISEHNRLYWYRQTLGQGPEFLTYFQNEAQLEKSRLLSDRFSAERPKGSFSTLEIQRTEQGDSAMYLCASIRGQGTYGYTFGSGTRLTVV.

The V call is TRBV7-3, the J call TRBJ2-1; 7 bases line up with TRBD1. Germline CDR1 SGHTA, CDR2 FQGTGA. The CDR3 sequence is 14 residues long. With V trimmed by 5 bases and J by 4 bases, 5 bases remained unmatched. The CDR3 here is CASSPPGGYNEQFF. The CDR3 region has the DNA TGTGCCAGCAGCCCCCCAGGGGGTTACAATGAGCAGTTCTTC.

V gene TRBV28 combines with J gene TRBJ1-2; 8 positions match TRBD1. Germline V gives CDR1 MDHEN, CDR2 SYDVKM. The junction had 11 bases not matched to a gene; V was cut back by 8 bases and J by 6 bases. The CDR3 totals 14 residues. The CDR3 sequence: CASHYAGGAHGYTF. CDR3 in DNA: TGTGCCAGCCATTACGCAGGGGGCGCCCATGGCTACACCTTC.

The CDR3 DNA reads as TGTGCCAGCAGCTTGGAGCCTCATACCAATCAGCCCCAGCATTTT. Its translation is CASSLEPHTNQPQHF. The V and J genes are TRBV5-5 and TRBJ1-5; D is undetermined. Germline assignment: CDR1 SGHKS and CDR2 YYEKEE (reference sequence). CDR3 length: 15 residues. V dropped 0 bases and J dropped 3 bases, with 10 bases sitting between them.

The V call is TRBV5-4, the J call TRBJ1-6; D is ambiguous. The CDR3 has 13 residues. Germline values: CDR1 SGHNT, CDR2 YYREEE (reference sequence). V dropped 4 bases and J dropped 10 bases, with 12 bases sitting between them. CDR3 sequence reads: CASSLETGSPLHF. The CDR3 nucleotides are TGTGCCAGCAGCCTAGAGACCGGATCACCCCTCCACTTT.